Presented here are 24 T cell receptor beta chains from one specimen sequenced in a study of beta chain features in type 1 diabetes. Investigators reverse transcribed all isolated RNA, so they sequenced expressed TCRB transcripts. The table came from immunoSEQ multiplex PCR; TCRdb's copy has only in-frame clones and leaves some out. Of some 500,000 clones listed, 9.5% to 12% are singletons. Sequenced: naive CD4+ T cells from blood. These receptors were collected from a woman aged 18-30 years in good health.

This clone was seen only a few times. The CDR3 protein is CASSPGTVNNSPLHF. For the CDR3, the DNA is TGTGCCAGCAGCCCCGGGACGGTAAATAATTCACCCCTCCACTTT. This sequence joins TRBV5-4 and TRBJ1-6; possible D gene TRBD1, 5 bases. From germline, CDR1 is SGHNT and CDR2 YYREEE (reference sequence). The CDR3 is 15 amino acids. Trimming took off 4 bases at V and 5 bases at J, with 13 bases between the two ends. Using reference TRBV5-4 and TRBJ1-6 for the parts outside the CDR3, the full variable domain is ETGVTQSPTHLIKTRGQQVTLRCSSQSGHNTVSWYQQALGQGPQFIFQYYREEENGRGNFPPRFSGLQFPNYSSELNVNALELDDSALYLCASSPGTVNNSPLHFGNGTRLTVT.

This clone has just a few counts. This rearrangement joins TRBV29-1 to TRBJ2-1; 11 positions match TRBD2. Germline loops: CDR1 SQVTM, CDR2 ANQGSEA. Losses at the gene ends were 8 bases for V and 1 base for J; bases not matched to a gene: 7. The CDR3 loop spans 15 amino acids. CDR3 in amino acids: CSSSGGTSSYNEQFF. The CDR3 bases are TGCAGCTCTAGCGGGGGGACTTCATCCTACAATGAGCAGTTCTTC.

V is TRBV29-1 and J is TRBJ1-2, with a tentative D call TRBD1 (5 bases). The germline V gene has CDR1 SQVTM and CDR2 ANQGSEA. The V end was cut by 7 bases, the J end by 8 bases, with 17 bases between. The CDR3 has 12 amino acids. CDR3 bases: TGCAGCGAAGCAGGGCCTCAAGGAGGCTACACCTTC. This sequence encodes CSEAGPQGGYTF.

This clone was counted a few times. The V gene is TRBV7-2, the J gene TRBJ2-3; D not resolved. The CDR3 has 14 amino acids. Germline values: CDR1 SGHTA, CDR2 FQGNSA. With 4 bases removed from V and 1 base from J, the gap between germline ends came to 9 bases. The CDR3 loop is CASSSDSGTDTQYF. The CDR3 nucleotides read TGTGCCAGCAGCTCAGACTCAGGCACAGATACGCAGTATTTT.

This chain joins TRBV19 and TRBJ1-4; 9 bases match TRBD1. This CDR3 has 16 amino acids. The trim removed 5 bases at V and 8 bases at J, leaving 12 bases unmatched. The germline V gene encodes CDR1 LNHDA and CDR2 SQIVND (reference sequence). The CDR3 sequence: CASSLTGTGTREKLFF. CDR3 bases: TGTGCCAGTAGTCTAACGGGGACAGGGACGAGGGAAAAACTGTTTTTT.

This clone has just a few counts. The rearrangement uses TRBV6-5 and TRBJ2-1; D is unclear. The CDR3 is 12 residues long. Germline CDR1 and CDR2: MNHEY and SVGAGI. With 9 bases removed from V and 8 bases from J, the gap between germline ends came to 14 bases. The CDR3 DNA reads TGTGCCAGTCAGCACGACATCGATGAGCAGTTCTTC. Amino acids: CASQHDIDEQFF.

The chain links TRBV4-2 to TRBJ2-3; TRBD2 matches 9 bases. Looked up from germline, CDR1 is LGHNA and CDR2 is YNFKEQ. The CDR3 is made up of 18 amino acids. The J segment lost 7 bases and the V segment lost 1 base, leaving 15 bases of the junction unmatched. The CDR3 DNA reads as TGTGCCAGCAGCCAAGCTGTTTCCCTCGCGGGGGGGCCGAATACGCAGTATTTT. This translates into CASSQAVSLAGGPNTQYF.

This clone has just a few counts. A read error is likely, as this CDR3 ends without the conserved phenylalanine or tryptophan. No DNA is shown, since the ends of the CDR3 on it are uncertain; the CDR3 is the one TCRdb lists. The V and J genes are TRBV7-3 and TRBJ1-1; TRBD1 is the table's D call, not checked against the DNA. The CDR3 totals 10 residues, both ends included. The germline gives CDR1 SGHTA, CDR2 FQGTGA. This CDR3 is CASSSNARGL.

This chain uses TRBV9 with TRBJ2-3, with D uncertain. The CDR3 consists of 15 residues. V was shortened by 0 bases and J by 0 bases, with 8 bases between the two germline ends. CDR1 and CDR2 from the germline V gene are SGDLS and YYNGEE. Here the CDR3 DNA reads TGTGCCAGCAGCGTAGGGTTCACTAGCACAGATACGCAGTATTTT. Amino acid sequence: CASSVGFTSTDTQYF.

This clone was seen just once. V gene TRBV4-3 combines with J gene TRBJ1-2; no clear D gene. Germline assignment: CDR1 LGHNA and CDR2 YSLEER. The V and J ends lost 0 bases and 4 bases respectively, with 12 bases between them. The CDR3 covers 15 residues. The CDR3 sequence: CASSQDLRVGYGYTF. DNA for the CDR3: TGCGCCAGCAGCCAAGATCTTAGGGTTGGCTATGGCTACACCTTC.

CDR3 in amino acids: CASSESIGFGQNTGELFF. In nucleotides, the CDR3 is TGTGCCAGCAGTGAATCAATAGGCTTTGGACAGAACACCGGGGAGCTGTTTTTT. The chain uses TRBV25-1 and TRBJ2-2; TRBD1 might be the D (5 bases). Per the germline V gene, CDR1 is MGHDK and CDR2 is SYGVNS. The CDR3 is 18 amino acids. The V end lost 1 base, the J end lost 1 base, and 16 bases lay between the germline ends.

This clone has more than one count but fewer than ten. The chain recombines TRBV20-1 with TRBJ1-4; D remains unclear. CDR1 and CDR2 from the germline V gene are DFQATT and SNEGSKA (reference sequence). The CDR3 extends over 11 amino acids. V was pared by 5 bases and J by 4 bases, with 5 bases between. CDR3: CSAADNEKLFF. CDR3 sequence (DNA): TGCAGTGCTGCAGATAATGAAAAACTGTTTTTT.

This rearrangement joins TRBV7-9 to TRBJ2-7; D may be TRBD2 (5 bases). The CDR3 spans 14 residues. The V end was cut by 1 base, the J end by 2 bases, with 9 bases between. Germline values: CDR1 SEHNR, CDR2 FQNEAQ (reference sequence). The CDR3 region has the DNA TGTGCCAGCAGCTTAGGTTCCGGGACCTACGAGCAGTACTTC. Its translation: CASSLGSGTYEQYF.

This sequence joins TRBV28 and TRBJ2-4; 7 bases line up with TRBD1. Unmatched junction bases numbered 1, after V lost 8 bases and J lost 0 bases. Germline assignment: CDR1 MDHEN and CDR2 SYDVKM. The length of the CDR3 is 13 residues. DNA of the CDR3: TGTGCCAGCCGGGACAGAGCCAAAAACATTCAGTACTTC. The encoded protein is CASRDRAKNIQYF.

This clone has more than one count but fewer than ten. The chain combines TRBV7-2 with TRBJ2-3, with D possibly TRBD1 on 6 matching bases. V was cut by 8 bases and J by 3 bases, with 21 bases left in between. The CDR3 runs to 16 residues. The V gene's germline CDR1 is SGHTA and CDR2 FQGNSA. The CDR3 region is CASARGVVGGTDTQYF. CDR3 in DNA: TGTGCCAGCGCCAGGGGAGTCGTGGGCGGAACAGATACGCAGTATTTT.

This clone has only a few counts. This chain's CDR3 is CAISEGMGTQYF. The DNA of the CDR3 is TGTGCCATCAGCGAGGGGATGGGGACCCAGTACTTC. The rearrangement joins TRBV10-3 to TRBJ2-5; either TRBD1 or TRBD2 may fit D (5 bases each). Looked up from germline, CDR1 is ENHRY and CDR2 is SYGVKD. Trimming stripped 6 bases from V and 7 bases from J, with 12 bases between. The CDR3 is made up of 12 amino acids.

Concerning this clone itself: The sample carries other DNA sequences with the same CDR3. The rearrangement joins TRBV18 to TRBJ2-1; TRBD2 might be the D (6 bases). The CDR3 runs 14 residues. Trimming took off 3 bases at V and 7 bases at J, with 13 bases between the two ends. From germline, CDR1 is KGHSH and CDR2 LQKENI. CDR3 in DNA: TGTGCCAGCTCACCGCAGGGAGGAAATAATGAGCAGTTCTTC. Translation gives CASSPQGGNNEQFF. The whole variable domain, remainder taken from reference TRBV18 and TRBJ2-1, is NAGVMQNPRHLVRRRGQEARLRCSPMKGHSHVYWYRQLPEEGLKFMVYLQKENIIDESGMPKERFSAEFPKEGPSILRIQQVVRGDSAAYFCASSPQGGNNEQFFGPGTRLTVL.

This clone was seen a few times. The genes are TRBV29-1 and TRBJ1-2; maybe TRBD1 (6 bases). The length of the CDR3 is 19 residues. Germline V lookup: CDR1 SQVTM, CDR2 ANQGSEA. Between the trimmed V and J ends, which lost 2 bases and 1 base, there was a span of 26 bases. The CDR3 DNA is TGCAGCGTTGAAACACCTTATTGGACAGCGGGAGTACTTAACTATGGCTACACCTTC. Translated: CSVETPYWTAGVLNYGYTF.

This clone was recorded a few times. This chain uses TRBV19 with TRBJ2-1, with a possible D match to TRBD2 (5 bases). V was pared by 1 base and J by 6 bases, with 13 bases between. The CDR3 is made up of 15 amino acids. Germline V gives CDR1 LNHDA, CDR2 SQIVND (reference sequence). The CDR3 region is CASSIGSWTANEQFF. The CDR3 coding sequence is TGTGCCAGTAGTATAGGGTCGTGGACTGCCAATGAGCAGTTCTTC. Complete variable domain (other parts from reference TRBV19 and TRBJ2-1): DGGITQSPKYLFRKEGQNVTLSCEQNLNHDAMYWYRQDPGQGLRLIYYSQIVNDFQKGDIAEGYSVSREKKESFPLTVTSAQKNPTAFYLCASSIGSWTANEQFFGPGTRLTVL.

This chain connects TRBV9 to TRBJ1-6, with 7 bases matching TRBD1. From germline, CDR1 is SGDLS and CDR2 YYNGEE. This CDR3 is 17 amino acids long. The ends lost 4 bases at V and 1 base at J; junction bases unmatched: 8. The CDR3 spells CASSPRTGGSYNSPLHF. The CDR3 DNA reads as TGTGCCAGCAGCCCACGGACAGGAGGGTCCTATAATTCACCCCTCCACTTT. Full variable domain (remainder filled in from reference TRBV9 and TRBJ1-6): DSGVTQTPKHLITATGQRVTLRCSPRSGDLSVYWYQQSLDQGLQFLIQYYNGEERAKGNILERFSAQQFPDLHSELNLSSLELGDSALYFCASSPRTGGSYNSPLHFGNGTRLTVT.

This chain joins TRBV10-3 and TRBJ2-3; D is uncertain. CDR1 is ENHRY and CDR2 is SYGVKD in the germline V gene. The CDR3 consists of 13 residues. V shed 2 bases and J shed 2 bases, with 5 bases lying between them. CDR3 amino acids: CAISEVVTDTQYF. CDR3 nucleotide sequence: TGTGCCATCAGTGAGGTGGTCACAGATACGCAGTATTTT.

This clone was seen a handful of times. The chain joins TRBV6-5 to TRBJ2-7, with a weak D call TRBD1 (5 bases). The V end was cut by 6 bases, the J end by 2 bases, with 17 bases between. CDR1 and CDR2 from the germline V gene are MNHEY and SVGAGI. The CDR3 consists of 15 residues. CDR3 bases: TGTGCCAGCAGACTCGACAGCGCAACCCCCTACGAGCAGTACTTC. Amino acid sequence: CASRLDSATPYEQYF.

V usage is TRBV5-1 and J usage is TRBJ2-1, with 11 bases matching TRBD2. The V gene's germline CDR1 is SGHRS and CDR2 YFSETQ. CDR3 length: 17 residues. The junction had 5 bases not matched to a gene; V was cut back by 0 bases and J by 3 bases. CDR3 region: CASSLGTTSGDYNEQFF. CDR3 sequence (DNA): TGCGCCAGCAGCTTGGGAACGACTAGCGGGGACTACAATGAGCAGTTCTTC.

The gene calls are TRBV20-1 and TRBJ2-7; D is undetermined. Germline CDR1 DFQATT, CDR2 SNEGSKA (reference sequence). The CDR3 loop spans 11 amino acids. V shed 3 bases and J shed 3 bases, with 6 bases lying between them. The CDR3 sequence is CSASASYEQYF. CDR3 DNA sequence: TGCAGTGCTAGCGCCAGCTACGAGCAGTACTTC.